This T cell receptor beta chain was identified in a study of cytomegalovirus exposure and HLA in healthy donors. This clone has only a few counts. The PCR had 60 Vbeta and 13 Jbeta primers. Here immunoSEQ multiplex PCR was the method, and the copy in TCRdb shows in-frame clones only, minus some. The sample holds approximately 88,000 clones, roughly 79% seen once. Germline loops: CDR1 SGHAT, CDR2 FQNNGV. CDR3 length: 14 residues. V lost 5 bases, J lost 2 bases, and 13 bases lay in between. V and J are TRBV11-2 and TRBJ2-7; D uncertain. The sample taken for sequencing was PBMCs. The clonotype was recovered from a male donor in good health and CMV-seronegative. The CDR3 here is CASSHTHKTYEQYF. The CDR3, as DNA: TGTGCCAGCAGCCACACCCACAAAACCTACGAGCAGTACTTC.